This TCR beta chain was captured by sequencing in a study of blood T cells in healthy people across ages. General study findings and limits: PBMCs went unsorted, and a conclusive naive versus antigen-experienced comparison was therefore prevented.

A few counts support this clonotype. The antigen is undetermined. A second about 6 to 12 cycle PCR used barcoded and J-beta primers. A single record per CDR3 protein comes from TCRdb applying MiXCR to the 5' RACE reads. The sample contains about 1.7 million distinct CDR3 sequences, roughly 28% of which appear only once. The sample comprised blood. The TCR was taken from a woman younger than 45 in good health.

The CDR3 reads CASSRSGPSEQYF. CDR3 DNA: TGTGCCAGCAGCCGGTCGGGCCCCTCCGAGCAGTACTTC. The chain uses TRBV11-2 and TRBJ2-7; D gene ambiguous. Germline V gives CDR1 SGHAT, CDR2 FQNNGV. The CDR3 consists of 13 residues. V was clipped by 5 bases and J by 6 bases, with 14 bases between them.